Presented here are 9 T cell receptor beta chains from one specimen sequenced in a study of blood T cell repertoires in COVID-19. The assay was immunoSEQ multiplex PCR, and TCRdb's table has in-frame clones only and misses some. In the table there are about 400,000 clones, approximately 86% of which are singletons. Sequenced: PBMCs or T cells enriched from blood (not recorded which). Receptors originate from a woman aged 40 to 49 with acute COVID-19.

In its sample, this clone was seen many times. The CDR3 nucleotides are TGTGCCAGCAGAGCAACCGGGACAGGGAATACGAATGAGCAGTTCTTC. Its translation is CASRATGTGNTNEQFF. The J gene is TRBJ2-1, the V gene TRBV27; 9 nucleotides match TRBD1. CDR1 MNHEY and CDR2 SMNVEV come from the germline V gene (reference sequence). The J segment lost 7 bases and the V segment lost 6 bases, leaving 13 bases of the junction unmatched. This CDR3 has 16 residues.

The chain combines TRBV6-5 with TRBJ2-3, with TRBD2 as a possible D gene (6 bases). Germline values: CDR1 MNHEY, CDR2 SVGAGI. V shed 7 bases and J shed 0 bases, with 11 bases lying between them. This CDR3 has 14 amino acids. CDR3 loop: CASKPGLSTDTQYF. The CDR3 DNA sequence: TGTGCCAGCAAGCCGGGACTTAGCACAGATACGCAGTATTTT.

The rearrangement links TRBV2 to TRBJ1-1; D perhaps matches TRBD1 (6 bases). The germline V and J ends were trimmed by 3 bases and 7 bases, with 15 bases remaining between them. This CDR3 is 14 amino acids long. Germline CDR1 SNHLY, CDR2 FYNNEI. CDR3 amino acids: CASSEHRQAGEAFF. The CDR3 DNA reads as TGTGCCAGCAGTGAGCACAGACAGGCCGGTGAAGCTTTCTTT. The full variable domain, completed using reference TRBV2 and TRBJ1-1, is EPEVTQTPSHQVTQMGQEVILRCVPISNHLYFYWYRQILGQKVEFLVSFYNNEISEKSEIFDDQFSVERPDGSNFTLKIRSTKLEDSAMYFCASSEHRQAGEAFFGQGTRLTVV.

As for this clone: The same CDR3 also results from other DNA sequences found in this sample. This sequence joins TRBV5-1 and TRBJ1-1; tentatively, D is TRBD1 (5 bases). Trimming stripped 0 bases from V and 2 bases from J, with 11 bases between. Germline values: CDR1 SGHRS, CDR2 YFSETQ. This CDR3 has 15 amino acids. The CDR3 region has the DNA TGCGCCAGCAGCTTGGCGGGGGGTCTAAACACTGAAGCTTTCTTT. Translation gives CASSLAGGLNTEAFF.

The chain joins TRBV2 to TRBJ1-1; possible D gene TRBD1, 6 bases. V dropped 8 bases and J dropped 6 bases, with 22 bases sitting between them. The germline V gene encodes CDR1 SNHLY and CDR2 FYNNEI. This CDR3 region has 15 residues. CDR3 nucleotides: TGTGCCAGCGCACAAGGGGTGGGGGCAGGGGCTGAAGCTTTCTTT. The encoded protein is CASAQGVGAGAEAFF.

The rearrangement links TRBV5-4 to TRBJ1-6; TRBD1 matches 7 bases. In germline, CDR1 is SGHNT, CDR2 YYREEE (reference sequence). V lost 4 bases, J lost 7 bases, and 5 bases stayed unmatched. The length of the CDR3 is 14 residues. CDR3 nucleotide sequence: TGTGCCAGCAGCCCGACAGGGTCGAATTCACCCCTCCACTTT. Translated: CASSPTGSNSPLHF.

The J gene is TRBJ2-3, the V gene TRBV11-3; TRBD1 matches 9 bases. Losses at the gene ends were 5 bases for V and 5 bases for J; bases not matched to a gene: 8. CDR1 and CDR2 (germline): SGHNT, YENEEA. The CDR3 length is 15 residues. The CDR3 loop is CASSGRTGDEDTQYF. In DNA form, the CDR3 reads TGTGCCAGCAGCGGTCGGACAGGGGACGAAGATACGCAGTATTTT.

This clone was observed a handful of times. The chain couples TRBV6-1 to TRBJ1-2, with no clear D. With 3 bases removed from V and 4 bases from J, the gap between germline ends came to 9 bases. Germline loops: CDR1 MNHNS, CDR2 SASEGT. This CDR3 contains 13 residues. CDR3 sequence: CASSDGILYGYTF. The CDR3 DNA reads TGTGCCAGCAGTGACGGGATACTCTATGGCTACACCTTC.

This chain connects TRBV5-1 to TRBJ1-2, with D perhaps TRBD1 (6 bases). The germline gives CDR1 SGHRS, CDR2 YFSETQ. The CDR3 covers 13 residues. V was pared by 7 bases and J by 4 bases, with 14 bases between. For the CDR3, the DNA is TGCGCCAGCTTGGGGGCCGAGGGCTATGGCTACACCTTC. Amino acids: CASLGAEGYGYTF.